Listed here are 18 T cell receptor beta chains from one sample, sequenced in a study of T-cell memory formation after mild COVID-19. TCRdb fed the 5' RACE reads into MiXCR, producing one record per CDR3 protein. The table includes about 430,000 distinct CDR3 sequences, roughly 17% detected once. The sample consisted of PBMCs or a T cell subset sorted from them (not recorded which). Every receptor here comes from a man between 18 and 29 years old who had mild COVID-19 (a few samples of this study predate the infection). Cell type and time point are not known.

This clonotype occurred a few times. The chain employs TRBV10-3 and TRBJ1-2; no clear D. The length of the CDR3 is 13 residues. V was clipped by 2 bases and J by 8 bases, with 12 bases between them. CDR1 and CDR2 (germline): ENHRY, SYGVKD. The CDR3 protein is CAISEGGERGYTF. The CDR3 DNA follows: TGTGCCATCAGTGAGGGCGGTGAACGGGGCTACACCTTC.

The sample holds many counts of this clonotype. The chain combines TRBV4-1 with TRBJ2-1; 10 bases match TRBD1. The germline gives CDR1 MGHRA, CDR2 YSYEKL. The CDR3 runs to 15 residues. The trim removed 3 bases at V and 7 bases at J, leaving 6 bases unmatched. The CDR3 nucleotides read TGCGCCAGCAGCCATGGACAGGGGGAGATGAATGAGCAGTTCTTC. Translated: CASSHGQGEMNEQFF.

The table lists this clonotype with a few counts. As DNA, the CDR3 is TGTGCCAGCAGCATACCTACCGGGGCGTCGAACACCGGGGAGCTGTTTTTT. This encodes CASSIPTGASNTGELFF. The J gene is TRBJ2-2, the V gene TRBV11-2; D may be TRBD1 or TRBD2 (5 bases each). The CDR3 runs 17 residues. The V and J ends lost 5 bases and 0 bases respectively, with 16 bases between them. CDR1 and CDR2 from the germline V gene are SGHAT and FQNNGV. The whole variable domain, remainder taken from reference TRBV11-2 and TRBJ2-2, is EAGVAQSPRYKIIEKRQSVAFWCNPISGHATLYWYQQILGQGPKLLIQFQNNGVVDDSQLPKDRFSAERLKGVDSTLKIQPAKLEDSAVYLCASSIPTGASNTGELFFGEGSRLTVL.

This clonotype appeared a few times. The V call is TRBV20-1, the J call TRBJ2-4; no firm D call. The germline V and J ends were trimmed by 5 bases and 0 bases, with 8 bases remaining between them. Germline values: CDR1 DFQATT, CDR2 SNEGSKA (reference sequence). The CDR3 is made up of 13 amino acids. In DNA form, the CDR3 reads TGCAGTGCTCGCAGGATAGCCAAAAACATTCAGTACTTC. Its protein is CSARRIAKNIQYF.

The genes are TRBV9 and TRBJ1-2, with D unresolved. Germline V CDR1 and CDR2: SGDLS, YYNGEE. This CDR3 region has 15 residues. Deletions cut 3 bases from V and 8 bases from J, with 20 bases between. CDR3 sequence (DNA): TGTGCCAGCAGCGCCAGCCCGAACGAAGTACAGGGCTACACCTTC. Translating gives CASSASPNEVQGYTF.

The V gene is TRBV5-5, the J gene TRBJ2-7, with D perhaps TRBD2 (6 bases). CDR3 length equals 15 residues. V was pared by 4 bases and J by 4 bases, with 18 bases between. From germline, CDR1 is SGHKS and CDR2 YYEKEE (reference sequence). The CDR3 nucleotides are TGTGCCAGCAGCCAACAGCGGGCCGTAGTGTACGAGCAGTACTTC. Its translation: CASSQQRAVVYEQYF.

This clonotype has just a few counts. The chain uses TRBV4-2 and TRBJ1-2; TRBD1 might be the D (5 bases). This CDR3 contains 16 residues. The germline gives CDR1 LGHNA, CDR2 YNFKEQ. Trimming removed 0 bases at V and 7 bases at J, with 18 bases between. In DNA, the CDR3 is TGTGCCAGCAGCCAAGATGAGATGGGGGATACAGCTGGCTACACCTTC. As protein: CASSQDEMGDTAGYTF.

The chain links TRBV2 to TRBJ1-2; D remains unclear. The germline V and J ends were trimmed by 5 bases and 5 bases, with 27 bases remaining between them. This CDR3 has 18 amino acids. Germline-derived CDR1 and CDR2 are SNHLY and FYNNEI. The CDR3 spells CASSPLDRIGSSSYGYTF. CDR3 nucleotide sequence: TGTGCCAGCAGTCCTCTCGATAGGATTGGGTCTTCTTCGTATGGCTACACCTTC.

This clonotype has more than one count but fewer than ten. The rearrangement links TRBV10-3 to TRBJ2-7; 9 bases agree with TRBD1. The germline V gene has CDR1 ENHRY and CDR2 SYGVKD. The trim removed 0 bases at V and 6 bases at J, leaving 0 bases unmatched. There are 13 residues in the CDR3. The CDR3 sequence: CAISESDRGEQYV. DNA for the CDR3: TGTGCCATCAGTGAGTCGGACAGGGGCGAGCAGTACGTC.

A few counts support this clonotype. Here the CDR3 DNA reads TGTGCCAGCAGTTTCCAGGGGATACCCGACTATGGCTACACCTTC. Protein product: CASSFQGIPDYGYTF. V gene TRBV28 combines with J gene TRBJ1-2; TRBD1 is a possible D gene (6 bases). The CDR3 extends over 15 amino acids. Trimming pared 3 bases from V and 3 bases from J, leaving 14 bases between. Germline V gene sequence: CDR1 MDHEN, CDR2 SYDVKM.

This clonotype turned up a few times. The chain links TRBV7-6 to TRBJ2-3, with D possibly matching TRBD2 (6 bases). The germline V gene encodes CDR1 SGHVS and CDR2 FNYEAQ. CDR3 size: 14 residues. V lost 5 bases and J 4 bases, leaving 13 bases between the germline ends. The CDR3 coding sequence is TGTGCCAGCAGCGCCCAACTAGCCCCAGATACGCAGTATTTT. Translated: CASSAQLAPDTQYF.

Remarks on this clonotype: One end of the junction does not line up with germline, which may come from a read error. The chain uses TRBV7-7 and TRBJ2-5, with 9 bases fitting TRBD1. From germline, CDR1 is SSHAT and CDR2 FNYEAQ (reference sequence). The CDR3 runs 15 residues. The CDR3 region is CASSPLGDREETQYF. For the CDR3, the DNA is TGTGCTAGCAGCCCCCTCGGGGACAGGGAAGAGACCCAGTACTTC. Together with reference TRBV7-7 and TRBJ2-5, the CDR3 gives the full variable domain: GAGVSQSPRYKVTKRGQDVTLRCDPISSHATLYWYQQALGQGPEFLTYFNYEAQPDKSGLPSDRFSAERPEGSISTLTIQRTEQRDSAMYRCASSPLGDREETQYFGPGTRLLVL.

V gene TRBV7-2 combines with J gene TRBJ1-2; maybe TRBD1 (6 bases). The germline V gene encodes CDR1 SGHTA and CDR2 FQGNSA. The V end lost 2 bases, the J end lost 0 bases, and 16 bases lay between the germline ends. The CDR3 is 17 amino acids. The CDR3 sequence: CASSLTSTGWANYGYTF. CDR3 nucleotides: TGTGCCAGCAGCTTAACGTCGACAGGCTGGGCTAACTATGGCTACACCTTC.

This clonotype was counted at least ten times. This chain joins TRBV4-2 and TRBJ2-5; D is unclear. Between the trimmed V and J ends, which lost 0 bases and 2 bases, there was a span of 10 bases. The CDR3 extends over 15 amino acids. Germline loops: CDR1 LGHNA, CDR2 YNFKEQ. CDR3 coding DNA: TGTGCCAGCAGCCAAGATCGAGCCAGGCAAGAGACCCAGTACTTC. This sequence encodes CASSQDRARQETQYF.

There are a few counts of this clonotype. This sequence joins TRBV6-1 and TRBJ2-7; no reliable D call. CDR1 and CDR2 (germline): MNHNS, SASEGT. The CDR3 loop spans 13 amino acids. The V end was cut by 0 bases, the J end by 2 bases, with 5 bases between. The chain's CDR3 is CASSEAQPYEQYF. Here the CDR3 DNA reads TGTGCCAGCAGTGAAGCCCAGCCCTACGAGCAGTACTTC.

This clonotype was detected many times. The chain uses TRBV2 and TRBJ1-2; D unclear. V was pared by 8 bases and J by 8 bases, with 15 bases between. The CDR3 extends over 12 amino acids. Germline CDR1 is SNHLY and CDR2 is FYNNEI. CDR3 sequence (DNA): TGTGCCAGCGAGGGCGGCCCAACCGGCTACACCTTC. Its protein product is CASEGGPTGYTF. The entire variable domain, with the rest obtained from reference TRBV2 and TRBJ1-2, is as follows: EPEVTQTPSHQVTQMGQEVILRCVPISNHLYFYWYRQILGQKVEFLVSFYNNEISEKSEIFDDQFSVERPDGSNFTLKIRSTKLEDSAMYFCASEGGPTGYTFGSGTRLTVV.

The V call is TRBV2, the J call TRBJ2-3; D is undetermined. This CDR3 has 10 amino acids. Per the germline V gene, CDR1 is SNHLY and CDR2 is FYNNEI. V lost 7 bases, J lost 6 bases, and 5 bases lay in between. CDR3 nucleotide sequence: TGTGCCAGCACTTCGGATACGCAGTATTTT. It codes for CASTSDTQYF.

This chain connects TRBV5-4 to TRBJ2-3; D remains unclear. CDR1 SGHNT and CDR2 YYREEE come from the germline V gene (reference sequence). The CDR3 is 15 residues long. The V end lost 3 bases, the J end lost 1 base, and 12 bases lay between the germline ends. CDR3 protein: CASSSAAARTDTQYF. Here the CDR3 DNA reads TGTGCCAGCAGCTCCGCGGCGGCCCGCACAGATACGCAGTATTTT. Variable domain in full (rest from reference TRBV5-4 and TRBJ2-3): ETGVTQSPTHLIKTRGQQVTLRCSSQSGHNTVSWYQQALGQGPQFIFQYYREEENGRGNFPPRFSGLQFPNYSSELNVNALELDDSALYLCASSSAAARTDTQYFGPGTRLTVL.